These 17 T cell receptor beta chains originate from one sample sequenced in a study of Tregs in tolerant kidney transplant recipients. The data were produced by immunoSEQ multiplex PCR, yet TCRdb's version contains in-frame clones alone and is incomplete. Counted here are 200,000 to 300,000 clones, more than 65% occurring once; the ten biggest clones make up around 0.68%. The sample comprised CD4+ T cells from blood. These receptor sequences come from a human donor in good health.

CDR3 DNA sequence: TGTGCCAGCAAAGCAAGAGGTGTAGCGGCTAGTTACAATGAGCAGTTCTTC. It codes for CASKARGVAASYNEQFF. The genes are TRBV25-1 and TRBJ2-1; D is possibly TRBD2 (6 bases). Trimming took 7 bases from V and 4 from J, leaving 23 bases between them. Looked up from germline, CDR1 is MGHDK and CDR2 is SYGVNS. CDR3 length: 17 residues.

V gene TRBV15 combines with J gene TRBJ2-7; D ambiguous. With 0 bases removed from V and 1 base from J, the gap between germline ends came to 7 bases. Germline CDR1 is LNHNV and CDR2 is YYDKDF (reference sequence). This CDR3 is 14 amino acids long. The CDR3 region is CATSREGGSYEQYF. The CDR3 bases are TGTGCCACCAGCAGAGAAGGCGGATCCTACGAGCAGTACTTC.

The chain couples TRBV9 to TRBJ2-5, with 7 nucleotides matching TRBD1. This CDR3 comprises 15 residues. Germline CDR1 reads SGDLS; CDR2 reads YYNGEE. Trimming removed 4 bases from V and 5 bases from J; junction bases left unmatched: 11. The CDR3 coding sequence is TGTGCCAGCAGCTTACGACAGGGTGGAGAGGAGACCCAGTACTTC. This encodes CASSLRQGGEETQYF.

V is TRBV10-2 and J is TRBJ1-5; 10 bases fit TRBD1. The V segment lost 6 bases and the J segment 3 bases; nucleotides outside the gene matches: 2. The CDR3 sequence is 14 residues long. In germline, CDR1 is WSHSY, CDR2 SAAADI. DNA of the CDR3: TGCGCCAGCAGGGGACAGGGGATCAATCAGCCCCAGCATTTT. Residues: CASRGQGINQPQHF.

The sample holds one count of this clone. CDR3 region: CASSPQGGVNTGELFF. In nucleotides, the CDR3 is TGTGCCAGCAGTCCTCAGGGGGGGGTAAACACCGGGGAGCTGTTTTTT. This chain uses TRBV7-2 with TRBJ2-2; possibly TRBD1 or TRBD2 for D (7 bases each). Deletions cut 6 bases from V and 2 bases from J, with 16 bases between. Germline values: CDR1 SGHTA, CDR2 FQGNSA. The CDR3 has 16 residues.

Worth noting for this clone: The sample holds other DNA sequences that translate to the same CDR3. The CDR3 DNA sequence: TGCGCCAGCAGCCGGACTAGCGGATCCTACGAGCAGTACTTC. It is translated as CASSRTSGSYEQYF. This chain links TRBV5-1 with TRBJ2-7, with 10 bases lining up with TRBD2. The CDR3 is made up of 14 amino acids. Losses at the gene ends were 4 bases for V and 1 base for J; bases not matched to a gene: 2. The germline CDR1 and CDR2 sequences are SGHRS and YFSETQ.

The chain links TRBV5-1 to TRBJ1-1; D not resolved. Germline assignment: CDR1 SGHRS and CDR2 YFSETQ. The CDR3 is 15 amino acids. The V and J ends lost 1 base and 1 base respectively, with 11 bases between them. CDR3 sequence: CASSLLGPRNTEAFF. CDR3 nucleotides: TGCGCCAGCAGCTTGCTTGGACCGAGGAACACTGAAGCTTTCTTT.

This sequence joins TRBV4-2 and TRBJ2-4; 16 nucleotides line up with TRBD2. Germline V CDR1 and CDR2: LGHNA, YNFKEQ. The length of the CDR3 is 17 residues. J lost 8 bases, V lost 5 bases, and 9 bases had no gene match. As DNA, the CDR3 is TGTGCCAGCAGCAACTACCCGGGGACTAGCGGGAGGGACATTCAGTACTTC. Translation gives CASSNYPGTSGRDIQYF.

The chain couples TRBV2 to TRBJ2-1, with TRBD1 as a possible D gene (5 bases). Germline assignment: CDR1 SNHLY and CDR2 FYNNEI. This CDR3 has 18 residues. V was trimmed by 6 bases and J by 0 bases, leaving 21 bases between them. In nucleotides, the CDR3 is TGTGCCAGCAGCCGGGTAGGGGCGGCAAGGAGCTCCTACAATGAGCAGTTCTTC. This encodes CASSRVGAARSSYNEQFF.

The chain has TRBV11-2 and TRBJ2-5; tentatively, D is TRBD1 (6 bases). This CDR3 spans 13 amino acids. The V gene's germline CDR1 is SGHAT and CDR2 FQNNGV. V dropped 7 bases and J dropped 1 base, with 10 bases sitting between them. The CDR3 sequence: CASMRGGQETQYF. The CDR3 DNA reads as TGTGCCAGCATGCGAGGGGGCCAAGAGACCCAGTACTTC.

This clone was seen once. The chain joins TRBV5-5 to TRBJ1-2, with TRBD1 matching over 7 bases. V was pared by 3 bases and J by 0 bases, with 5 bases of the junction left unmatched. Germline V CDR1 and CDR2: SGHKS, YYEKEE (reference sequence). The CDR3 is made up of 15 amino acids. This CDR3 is CASSYAGTANYGYTF. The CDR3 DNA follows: TGTGCCAGCAGCTACGCCGGGACAGCTAACTATGGCTACACCTTC.

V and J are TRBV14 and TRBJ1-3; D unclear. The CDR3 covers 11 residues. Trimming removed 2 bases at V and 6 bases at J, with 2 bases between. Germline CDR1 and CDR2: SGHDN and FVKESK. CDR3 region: CASSQKNTIYF. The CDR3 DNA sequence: TGTGCCAGCAGCCAAAAAAACACCATATATTTT. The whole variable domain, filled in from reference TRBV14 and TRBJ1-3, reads EAGVTQFPSHSVIEKGQTVTLRCDPISGHDNLYWYRRVMGKEIKFLLHFVKESKQDESGMPNNRFLAERTGGTYSTLKVQPAELEDSGVYFCASSQKNTIYFGEGSWLTVV.

The CDR3 region has the DNA TGCGCCAGCAGCTTAATCCCGGGGAATGACGAGCAGTACTTC. Translation: CASSLIPGNDEQYF. The V gene is TRBV5-1, the J gene TRBJ2-7; weak D call: TRBD2 (5 bases). V was pared by 2 bases and J by 5 bases, with 14 bases between. Germline V gene lookup returns CDR1 SGHRS and CDR2 YFSETQ. The CDR3 is 14 residues long.

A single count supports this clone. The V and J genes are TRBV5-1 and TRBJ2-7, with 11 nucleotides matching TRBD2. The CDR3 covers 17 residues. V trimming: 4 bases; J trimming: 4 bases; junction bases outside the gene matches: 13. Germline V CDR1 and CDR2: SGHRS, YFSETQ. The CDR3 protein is CASSEGDRLAGMYEQYF. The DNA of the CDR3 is TGCGCCAGCAGCGAGGGGGACCGACTAGCGGGAATGTACGAGCAGTACTTC.

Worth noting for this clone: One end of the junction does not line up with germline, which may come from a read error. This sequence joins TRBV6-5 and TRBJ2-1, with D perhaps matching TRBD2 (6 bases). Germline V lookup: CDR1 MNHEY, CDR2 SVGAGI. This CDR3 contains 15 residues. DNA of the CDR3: TGTGCCAGCAGAGGTAGCGGCAGGGCCTTTGTTGAGCAGGTCTTC. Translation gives CASRGSGRAFVEQVF.

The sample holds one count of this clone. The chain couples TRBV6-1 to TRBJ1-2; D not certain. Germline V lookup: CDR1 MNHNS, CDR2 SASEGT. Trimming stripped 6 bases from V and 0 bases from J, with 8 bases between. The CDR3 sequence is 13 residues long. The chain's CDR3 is CASRLGANYGYTF. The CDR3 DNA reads TGTGCCAGCAGACTCGGGGCTAACTATGGCTACACCTTC.

The CDR3 sequence is CASSPGRVSNQPQHF. The DNA of the CDR3 is TGTGCCAGCTCACCAGGCAGGGTAAGCAATCAGCCCCAGCATTTT. The rearrangement joins TRBV18 to TRBJ1-5, with D perhaps matching TRBD1 (5 bases). Germline CDR1 and CDR2: KGHSH and LQKENI. Trimming stripped 2 bases from V and 1 base from J, with 9 bases between. CDR3 length: 15 amino acids.